What follows is one T cell receptor (beta chain) and its context. Sequencing used immunoSEQ multiplex PCR; TCRdb keeps in-frame clones, though not all of them. The sample records about 440,000 clones, about 90% being singletons. These data belong to a study of blood T cell repertoires in COVID-19. On the study more broadly: T cells, B-cell-depleted T cells, or PBMCs provided the cDNA or gDNA that served as material.

Germline V gene lookup returns CDR1 SGDLS and CDR2 YYNGEE. The CDR3 has 15 amino acids. Unmatched junction bases numbered 5, after V lost 0 bases and J lost 9 bases. Participants, about 18 to 100 years old, spanned approximately 26 US areas. Assignment of participants to cohorts was predicated upon participant-reported clinical history. Material for sequencing was PBMCs or T cells enriched from blood (not recorded which). The gene calls are TRBV9 and TRBJ2-1, with 11 bases fitting TRBD2. This clonotype originated in a woman between 18 and 30 years old with acute COVID-19. The CDR3 bases are TGTGCCAGCAGCGTAGGGCTAGCGGGGGGCAGTGAGCAGTTCTTC. It translates to CASSVGLAGGSEQFF.